By frequency, the clone carrying this T cell receptor (beta chain) is medium-sized. Antigen specificity is unknown. This record comes from a study of T cell clusters in autoimmune cytopenias. General observations from the study: TRB repertoire shifts in secondary cytopenia and chronic lymphocytic leukemia mostly reflected lymphoma, not autoimmunity. Healthy donors had approximately 3.3-fold more exclusive TRB clusters than active autoimmune hepatitis patients. Primary autoimmune cytopenia patients seemingly lacked the physiological T cell clusters found in healthy donors. No cluster-lack signature appeared between secondary cytopenia and chronic lymphocytic leukemia patients, apparently due to lymphoma masking.

The germline gives CDR1 LNHDA, CDR2 SQIVND (reference sequence). The CDR3 loop spans 11 amino acids. Multiplex touch-down PCR amplified TRB using TRB-A and TRB-B pools in one tube. Using the multiplex PCR reads, TCRdb records one entry per CDR3 protein without DNA. This repertoire includes a few thousand distinct CDR3 sequences. Some 39,000 genome equivalents of blood DNA were amplified for TRB. V gene TRBV19 combines with J gene TRBJ2-7; TCRdb picks TRBD1, but there is no DNA to check that call. This clonotype was obtained from a human donor with an autoimmune cytopenia or autoimmune hepatitis (not recorded which). Sequencing was done on a sample of peripheral blood. CDR3 sequence: CASSIRDEQYF.